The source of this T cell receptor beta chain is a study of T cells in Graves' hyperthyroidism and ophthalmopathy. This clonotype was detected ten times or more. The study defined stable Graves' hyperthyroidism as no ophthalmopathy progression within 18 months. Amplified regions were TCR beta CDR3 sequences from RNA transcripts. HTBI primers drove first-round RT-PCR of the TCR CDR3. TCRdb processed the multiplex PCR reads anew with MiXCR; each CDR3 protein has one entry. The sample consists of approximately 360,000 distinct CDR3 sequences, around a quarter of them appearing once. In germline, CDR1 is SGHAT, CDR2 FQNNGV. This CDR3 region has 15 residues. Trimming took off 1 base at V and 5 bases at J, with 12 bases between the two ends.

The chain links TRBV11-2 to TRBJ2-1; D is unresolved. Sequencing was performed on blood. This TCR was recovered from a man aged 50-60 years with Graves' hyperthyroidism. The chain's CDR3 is CASSLVGQNHNEQFF. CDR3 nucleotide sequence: TGTGCCAGCAGCTTAGTTGGGCAGAATCACAATGAGCAGTTCTTC.